Presented here are 30 T cell receptor beta chains from one specimen sequenced in a study of T cell responses to AZD1222 COVID-19 vaccine. TCRdb's copy holds only in-frame clones and misses some; the assay was immunoSEQ multiplex PCR. The data show roughly 120,000 clones, less than 90% seen once. Sequenced here: peripheral blood, sampled on day 0 of AZD1222 vaccination. The receptors were sampled from an adult in good health.

The gene calls are TRBV12-3 or TRBV12-4 and TRBJ2-2; TRBD2 might be the D (6 bases). The CDR3 is 13 residues long. Between the trimmed V and J ends, which lost 6 bases and 3 bases, there was a span of 8 bases. The chain's CDR3 is CASSRDYTGELFF. DNA of the CDR3: TGTGCCAGCAGCCGGGACTACACCGGGGAGCTGTTTTTT.

The V gene is TRBV6-5, the J gene TRBJ2-7; maybe TRBD1 (6 bases). The CDR3 has 13 amino acids. CDR1 and CDR2 from the germline V gene are MNHEY and SVGAGI. Deletions cut 6 bases from V and 0 bases from J, with 9 bases between. CDR3 bases: TGTGCCAGCAGAATGACAGGCTCCTACGAGCAGTACTTC. Translating it yields CASRMTGSYEQYF.

This chain connects TRBV18 to TRBJ1-3; TRBD1 is a possible D gene (5 bases). This CDR3 region has 14 residues. V lost 3 bases and J 4 bases, leaving 10 bases between the germline ends. Germline V gene lookup returns CDR1 KGHSH and CDR2 LQKENI. CDR3 sequence reads: CASSPGVGGNTIYF. CDR3 bases: TGTGCCAGCTCACCGGGGGTAGGAGGAAACACCATATATTTT.

The rearrangement links TRBV10-3 to TRBJ2-7; 7 bases fit TRBD1. V lost 6 bases to trimming and J lost 2 bases; unmatched junction nucleotides: 4. Germline-derived CDR1 and CDR2 are ENHRY and SYGVKD. This CDR3 comprises 13 residues. CDR3 DNA sequence: TGTGCCATCAGGACAGGGAGTACCTACGAGCAGTACTTC. Its translation: CAIRTGSTYEQYF.

This rearrangement joins TRBV12-3 or TRBV12-4 to TRBJ1-6; the D is unclear. Trimming left V 6 bases short and J 6 bases short, with 9 bases between. This CDR3 region has 13 residues. CDR3 sequence (DNA): TGTGCCAGCAGAGTCCGACGTAATTCACCCCTCCACTTT. Protein: CASRVRRNSPLHF.

The rearrangement joins TRBV5-4 to TRBJ1-2, with D perhaps matching TRBD1 (6 bases). The CDR3 is 13 residues long. Germline V CDR1 and CDR2: SGHNT, YYREEE (reference sequence). Between the trimmed V and J ends, which lost 1 base and 6 bases, there was a span of 10 bases. The CDR3 reads CASSLRQVHGYTF. The CDR3, as DNA: TGTGCCAGCAGCTTGAGACAGGTTCATGGCTACACCTTC.

This sequence joins TRBV28 and TRBJ2-1; 12 nucleotides agree with TRBD2. Germline trimming cut 6 bases from V and 9 bases from J; bases unmatched to any gene: 9. There are 15 residues in the CDR3. The V gene's germline CDR1 is MDHEN and CDR2 SYDVKM. The CDR3 is CASRGLAGPSAEQFF. The CDR3 coding sequence is TGTGCCAGCAGGGGACTAGCGGGCCCTAGTGCTGAGCAGTTCTTC.

The chain joins TRBV19 to TRBJ2-2; a possible D gene is TRBD2 (7 bases). CDR1 LNHDA and CDR2 SQIVND come from the germline V gene (reference sequence). The CDR3 length is 15 residues. V shed 4 bases and J shed 6 bases, with 15 bases lying between them. The CDR3 DNA follows: TGTGCCAGTAGTACCCCGAGGGGGGGGGCCGGGGAGCTGTTTTTT. The encoded protein is CASSTPRGGAGELFF.

This chain uses TRBV5-4 with TRBJ2-3; a possible D gene is TRBD2 (6 bases). Deletions cut 4 bases from V and 4 bases from J, with 16 bases between. CDR1 and CDR2 (germline): SGHNT, YYREEE (reference sequence). The length of the CDR3 is 15 residues. The chain's CDR3 is CASSPSGGIADTQYF. The CDR3 region has the DNA TGTGCCAGCAGCCCGAGTGGCGGGATAGCAGATACGCAGTATTTT.

A note on this clone: Mismatch with germline at one junction end may stem from a read error. V is TRBV28 and J is TRBJ1-2, with D unresolved. Germline V gene lookup returns CDR1 MDHEN and CDR2 SYDVKM. The CDR3 length is 11 residues. The CDR3 here is CAGSSTYGYTF. Here the CDR3 DNA reads TGTGCCGGCAGTAGTACCTATGGCTACACCTTC.

CDR3 residues: CASRGHGVAGPYNEQFF. In DNA, the CDR3 is TGTGCCAGCAGGGGCCACGGGGTAGCGGGCCCCTACAATGAGCAGTTCTTC. This rearrangement joins TRBV2 to TRBJ2-1; 7 bases map to TRBD2. The CDR3 is made up of 17 amino acids. Germline CDR1 SNHLY, CDR2 FYNNEI. J gave up 2 bases and V 6 bases, and 13 bases lay outside the gene matches.

This rearrangement joins TRBV7-8 to TRBJ2-1, with 9 bases lining up with TRBD2. V lost 6 bases and J lost 3; bases outside the gene matches: 6. The length of the CDR3 is 15 residues. Germline lookup yields CDR1 SGHVS and CDR2 FQNEAQ. The CDR3 DNA sequence: TGTGCCAGCAGTAGCGGGAGTACACGCTACAATGAGCAGTTCTTC. Translation: CASSSGSTRYNEQFF.

This chain connects TRBV18 to TRBJ1-6; D unclear. Trimming left V 2 bases short and J 5 bases short, with 10 bases between. The CDR3 covers 15 residues. Germline V gene sequence: CDR1 KGHSH, CDR2 LQKENI. The CDR3 sequence is CASSPIQVNNSPLHF. The CDR3 nucleotides read TGTGCCAGCTCACCAATTCAAGTCAATAATTCACCCCTCCACTTT.

V gene TRBV5-1 combines with J gene TRBJ2-2, with D possibly matching TRBD2 (6 bases). Trimming shortened V by 4 bases and J by 0 bases, and 10 bases separated the two germline ends. This CDR3 comprises 15 residues. Germline lookup yields CDR1 SGHRS and CDR2 YFSETQ. CDR3 nucleotides: TGCGCCAGCAGCCTGGGACTTCCGAACACCGGGGAGCTGTTTTTT. It is translated as CASSLGLPNTGELFF.

The chain uses TRBV6-5 and TRBJ1-1; D possibly corresponds to TRBD1 (5 bases). Trimming took 2 bases from V and 3 from J, leaving 13 bases between them. This CDR3 comprises 15 residues. The germline V gene has CDR1 MNHEY and CDR2 SVGAGI. As DNA, the CDR3 is TGTGCCAGCAGTTACGGGGCAGGGAGGGACACTGAAGCTTTCTTT. The encoded protein is CASSYGAGRDTEAFF.

The gene calls are TRBV24-1 and TRBJ1-2, with D possibly TRBD1 on 5 matching bases. The CDR3 covers 15 residues. Germline CDR1 is KGHDR and CDR2 is SFDVKD. V lost 1 base, J lost 1 base, and 9 bases lay in between. CDR3 nucleotides: TGTGCCACCAGTGATTTTTCAGGGAGTAACTATGGCTACACCTTC. It yields the protein CATSDFSGSNYGYTF.

This chain links TRBV27 with TRBJ2-5, with D hard to call. V lost 2 bases and J 1 base, leaving 5 bases between the germline ends. CDR3 length: 13 amino acids. Germline CDR1 and CDR2: MNHEY and SMNVEV (reference sequence). CDR3: CASSLQVQETQYF. CDR3 coding DNA: TGTGCCAGCAGTTTACAGGTCCAAGAGACCCAGTACTTC.

The CDR3 DNA reads as TGCAGTGCTGAACCACAAGCGGAGCAGTTCTTC. Translated: CSAEPQAEQFF. This sequence joins TRBV20-1 and TRBJ2-1; D is unresolved. The CDR3 is 11 residues long. Germline CDR1 reads DFQATT; CDR2 reads SNEGSKA (reference sequence). The V and J ends lost 5 bases and 10 bases respectively, with 12 bases between them.

The rearrangement uses TRBV3-1 (or the pseudogene TRBV3-2) and TRBJ2-3, with 9 nucleotides matching TRBD2. This CDR3 spans 16 amino acids. V trimming: 7 bases; J trimming: 1 base; junction bases outside the gene matches: 9. Germline values: CDR1 LGHDT, CDR2 YNNKEL (reference sequence). DNA of the CDR3: TGTGCCAGCACCAAAAGACTAGCGGAGGGCACAGATACGCAGTATTTT. As protein: CASTKRLAEGTDTQYF.

V is TRBV6-5 and J is TRBJ2-3; the match to TRBD1 covers 12 bases. CDR3 size: 15 residues. The trim removed 8 bases at V and 1 base at J, leaving 4 bases unmatched. Germline CDR1 is MNHEY and CDR2 is SVGAGI. For the CDR3, the DNA is TGTGCCAGCCGGGACAGGGGGCCAGGCACAGATACGCAGTATTTT. Translated: CASRDRGPGTDTQYF.

The chain links TRBV3-1 (or the pseudogene TRBV3-2) to TRBJ2-5, with D possibly matching TRBD2 (5 bases). Trimming left V 4 bases short and J 7 bases short, with 16 bases between. CDR3 length: 14 amino acids. CDR1 LGHDT and CDR2 YNNKEL come from the germline V gene (reference sequence). CDR3 coding DNA: TGTGCCAGCAGCCCCTCGACTAACCCCGGGACCCAGTACTTC. It is translated as CASSPSTNPGTQYF.

V is TRBV5-4 and J is TRBJ2-1; TRBD1 matches 7 bases. V dropped 0 bases and J dropped 15; count of bases not matched to a gene: 9. Germline V gene data show CDR1 as SGHNT and CDR2 as YYREEE (reference sequence). The CDR3 consists of 13 residues. The CDR3: CASSLGLGQDVFF. The CDR3 DNA follows: TGTGCCAGCAGCTTGGGGTTAGGACAGGATGTGTTCTTC.

This chain uses TRBV3-1 (or the pseudogene TRBV3-2) with TRBJ2-1; 9 bases line up with TRBD2. V was pared by 3 bases and J by 2 bases, with 2 bases of the junction left unmatched. The CDR3 consists of 15 residues. Per the germline V gene, CDR1 is LGHDT and CDR2 is YNNKEL (reference sequence). The chain's CDR3 is CASSQVAGAYNEQFF. Here the CDR3 DNA reads TGTGCCAGCAGCCAGGTAGCGGGAGCCTACAATGAGCAGTTCTTC.

The genes are TRBV21-1 and TRBJ1-1; no check of the table's D call, TRBD1, against the DNA was made. TRBV21-1 counts as a pseudogene. This CDR3 comprises 16 residues. CDR3 amino acids: CASSKVGTGVNTEAFF. Written as DNA, the CDR3 is TGTGCCAGCAGCAAAGTGGGGACAGGGGTGAACACTGAAGCTTTCTTT.

The chain has TRBV10-2 and TRBJ2-7; D is ambiguous. Germline CDR1 WSHSY, CDR2 SAAADI. The CDR3 runs to 11 residues. V was cut by 3 bases and J by 6 bases, with 6 bases left in between. This chain's CDR3 is CASSDKGEQYF. The CDR3, as DNA: TGCGCCAGCAGTGACAAGGGCGAGCAGTACTTC.

This rearrangement joins TRBV6-2 or TRBV6-3 to TRBJ1-5; 11 bases are shared with TRBD1. The CDR3 has 16 amino acids. V dropped 6 bases and J dropped 5; count of bases not matched to a gene: 9. Germline loops: CDR1 MNHEY, CDR2 SVGEGT. The CDR3 loop reads CASSPRGQGEDQPQHF. In nucleotides, the CDR3 is TGTGCCAGCAGCCCTAGGGGACAGGGGGAAGATCAGCCCCAGCATTTT.

The rearrangement uses TRBV6-2 or TRBV6-3 and TRBJ1-5; TRBD1 matches 8 bases. The ends lost 5 bases at V and 6 bases at J; junction bases unmatched: 9. From germline, CDR1 is MNHEY and CDR2 SVGEGT. CDR3 size: 15 residues. The CDR3 DNA sequence: TGTGCCAGCAGTCGCTCAGGGGGCGCGGGTCAGCCCCAGCATTTT. As protein: CASSRSGGAGQPQHF.

The V and J genes are TRBV28 and TRBJ1-5; D is perhaps TRBD1 (5 bases). Germline lookup yields CDR1 MDHEN and CDR2 SYDVKM. The CDR3 covers 15 residues. V lost 3 bases, J lost 2 bases, and 11 bases lay in between. CDR3 DNA sequence: TGTGCCAGCAGTTTGGGGGTAGGACGCAATCAGCCCCAGCATTTT. This codes for CASSLGVGRNQPQHF.

The rearrangement uses TRBV2 and TRBJ2-1, with D unresolved. Trimming cost V 3 bases and J 6 bases, with 9 bases left between them. This CDR3 comprises 13 residues. The germline V gene has CDR1 SNHLY and CDR2 FYNNEI. CDR3 sequence (DNA): TGTGCCAGCAGTGACCCACCAGCCAATGAGCAGTTCTTC. This encodes CASSDPPANEQFF.

The chain carries TRBV2 and TRBJ1-1; D is ambiguous. V was shortened by 4 bases and J by 1 base, with 13 bases between the two germline ends. The length of the CDR3 is 15 residues. Per the germline V gene, CDR1 is SNHLY and CDR2 is FYNNEI. The CDR3 sequence: CASSGMGRRNTEAFF. CDR3 bases: TGTGCCAGCAGTGGGATGGGGAGGCGGAACACTGAAGCTTTCTTT.